Shown below are 26 T cell receptor beta chains from a single sample sequenced in a study of T cells in Graves' hyperthyroidism and ophthalmopathy. The TCR beta CDR3 regions underwent amplification using RNA transcripts as the source. During a first-round RT-PCR of the TCR CDR3, the HTBI primer set was used. Using its own MiXCR run on the multiplex PCR reads, TCRdb lists one record per CDR3 protein. The sample has 560,000 or so distinct CDR3 sequences, 46% seen once. The sequenced sample was peripheral blood or thyroid tissue (not recorded which). These receptors originate from a woman under 30 with Graves' hyperthyroidism.

This clonotype occurred once. This may be a read error: a much more frequent sequence differs by one nucleotide. The chain uses TRBV29-1 and TRBJ2-5; 8 nucleotides align to TRBD1. Germline CDR1 SQVTM, CDR2 ANQGSEA. The CDR3 contains 14 residues. V lost 3 bases, J lost 7 bases, and 10 bases stayed unmatched. Written as DNA, the CDR3 is TGCAGCGTTGAGGGGACAGGTGGTATCGGGACCCAGTACTTC. This gives the protein CSVEGTGGIGTQYF.

The CDR3 loop reads CATSDPNSSSGNTIYF. CDR3 sequence (DNA): TGTGCCACCAGTGATCCAAACAGCAGCTCTGGAAACACCATATATTTT. This rearrangement joins TRBV24-1 to TRBJ1-3; D is ambiguous. The CDR3 has 16 residues. The V gene lost 3 bases and the J gene lost 0 bases, with 11 bases spanning the gap. The germline gives CDR1 KGHDR, CDR2 SFDVKD.

This clonotype was seen ten or more times. This chain joins TRBV24-1 and TRBJ1-2; D possibly corresponds to TRBD1 (5 bases). Germline assignment: CDR1 KGHDR and CDR2 SFDVKD. Trimming left V 4 bases short and J 4 bases short, with 9 bases between. The CDR3 spans 13 residues. The CDR3 sequence is CATSDADSYGYTF. In DNA, the CDR3 is TGTGCCACCAGTGACGCAGACAGCTATGGCTACACCTTC.

As for this clonotype: This may come from a read error, since a much larger clone is one base off. The gene calls are TRBV7-9 and TRBJ2-7; 9 bases are a match to TRBD2. There are 14 residues in the CDR3. Germline assignment: CDR1 SEHNR and CDR2 FQNEAQ (reference sequence). As DNA, the CDR3 is TGTGCCAGCGGCTTAGTGGGACTAGCCTCGCAGCAGTACTTC. Amino acids: CASGLVGLASQQYF.

This clonotype appeared many times. CDR3 DNA: TGCGCCAGCCGAGAACAGGGTGGCTACACCTTC. This sequence encodes CASREQGGYTF. V usage is TRBV5-1 and J usage is TRBJ1-2; D is possibly TRBD1 (6 bases). The CDR3 consists of 11 residues. Germline CDR1 reads SGHRS; CDR2 reads YFSETQ. The ends were cut back, 7 bases at V and 7 bases at J, with 11 bases in the middle.

The gene calls are TRBV2 and TRBJ2-1, with 14 bases matching TRBD2. Germline V gives CDR1 SNHLY, CDR2 FYNNEI. The CDR3 has 17 residues. J was trimmed by 8 bases and V by 4 bases; bases with no gene match: 10. Written as DNA, the CDR3 is TGTGCCAGCAGTGTTCCAAACGGACTAGCGGGAGGCTATGAGCAGTTCTTC. It is translated as CASSVPNGLAGGYEQFF. Together with reference TRBV2 and TRBJ2-1, the CDR3 gives the full variable domain: EPEVTQTPSHQVTQMGQEVILRCVPISNHLYFYWYRQILGQKVEFLVSFYNNEISEKSEIFDDQFSVERPDGSNFTLKIRSTKLEDSAMYFCASSVPNGLAGGYEQFFGPGTRLTVL.

Ten or more counts support this clonotype. The rearrangement links TRBV19 to TRBJ1-1; D is uncertain. CDR3 length: 13 amino acids. The V and J ends lost 6 bases and 12 bases respectively, with 20 bases between them. CDR1 is LNHDA, CDR2 SQIVND, per germline (reference sequence). Here the CDR3 reads CASRTTSGQETFF. CDR3 sequence (DNA): TGTGCCAGTAGAACCACGTCCGGGCAGGAAACTTTCTTT.

This chain connects TRBV7-9 to TRBJ1-6; 7 positions agree with TRBD1. CDR1 is SEHNR, CDR2 FQNEAQ, per germline (reference sequence). Trimming took 6 bases from V and 7 from J; bases not matched to a gene: 9. The length of the CDR3 is 15 residues. DNA for the CDR3: TGTGCCAGCAGAGTCACGGGACAGTGGAATTCACCCCTCCACTTT. It translates to CASRVTGQWNSPLHF.

The rearrangement links TRBV6-5 to TRBJ2-2; the D is unclear. The CDR3 runs 16 residues. Germline CDR1 and CDR2: MNHEY and SVGAGI. Trimming cost V 4 bases and J 1 base, with 13 bases left between them. For the CDR3, the DNA is TGTGCCAGCAGTTCACCCCTGCGGAGGAACACCGGGGAGCTGTTTTTT. Protein product: CASSSPLRRNTGELFF.

V and J are TRBV2 and TRBJ1-2; TRBD1 agrees at 7 bases. In germline, CDR1 is SNHLY, CDR2 FYNNEI. The V segment lost 9 bases and the J segment 5 bases; nucleotides outside the gene matches: 6. The CDR3 totals 12 residues. CDR3: CARPDRVYGYTF. CDR3 sequence (DNA): TGTGCCAGACCCGACAGGGTTTATGGCTACACCTTC. Based on the CDR3 plus reference TRBV2 and TRBJ1-2, the full variable domain is EPEVTQTPSHQVTQMGQEVILRCVPISNHLYFYWYRQILGQKVEFLVSFYNNEISEKSEIFDDQFSVERPDGSNFTLKIRSTKLEDSAMYFCARPDRVYGYTFGSGTRLTVV.

This clonotype was seen a few times. Germline is not matched at one junction end, which may reflect a read error. CDR3 amino acids: CASSQSAGRTQTPGYTF. Here the CDR3 DNA reads TGCGCCAGCAGCCAAAGCGCGGGTCGGACGCAGACTCCCGGCTACACCTTC. The rearrangement uses TRBV7-9 and TRBJ1-2; unclear D gene. The CDR3 consists of 17 residues. Germline V lookup: CDR1 SEHNR, CDR2 FQNEAQ (reference sequence). The whole variable domain, filled in from reference TRBV7-9 and TRBJ1-2, reads DTGVSQNPRHKITKRGQNVTFRCDPISEHNRLYWYRQTLGQGPEFLTYFQNEAQLEKSRLLSDRFSAERPKGSFSTLEIQRTEQGDSAMYLCASSQSAGRTQTPGYTFGSGTRLTVV.

The chain carries TRBV7-2 and TRBJ2-7; D not certain. The V gene lost 0 bases and the J gene lost 7 bases, with 13 bases spanning the gap. Per the germline V gene, CDR1 is SGHTA and CDR2 is FQGNSA. The CDR3 runs to 14 residues. The CDR3 DNA reads as TGTGCCAGCAGCTTAGCGCCTAGTTCGGGTGAGCAGTACTTC. It codes for CASSLAPSSGEQYF.

In this sample, this clonotype turned up a few times. The chain is built from TRBV9 and TRBJ2-5; 7 bases map to TRBD2. V lost 0 bases to trimming and J lost 2 bases; unmatched junction nucleotides: 4. CDR3 length: 15 residues. CDR1 is SGDLS and CDR2 is YYNGEE in the germline V gene. In DNA, the CDR3 is TGTGCCAGCAGCGTAGCGCTAGCGGCGCAAGAGACCCAGTACTTC. Translation: CASSVALAAQETQYF.

This chain connects TRBV12-3 or TRBV12-4 to TRBJ1-2; perhaps TRBD1 as D (5 bases). Trimming left V 3 bases short and J 4 bases short, with 12 bases between. This CDR3 spans 14 amino acids. The CDR3 bases are TGTGCCAGCAGTTTTGAGGGGACGTTCTATGGCTACACCTTC. This encodes CASSFEGTFYGYTF.

This clonotype was picked up many times. The V call is TRBV29-1, the J call TRBJ2-7; D may be TRBD1 (5 bases). The germline CDR1 and CDR2 sequences are SQVTM and ANQGSEA. The CDR3 sequence is 12 residues long. The germline V and J ends were trimmed by 4 bases and 4 bases, with 11 bases remaining between them. CDR3 sequence: CSVGQSDYEQYF. CDR3 bases: TGCAGCGTTGGACAGAGCGATTACGAGCAGTACTTC.

The chain uses TRBV29-1 and TRBJ2-3; 9 nucleotides align to TRBD2. The V gene's germline CDR1 is SQVTM and CDR2 ANQGSEA. The CDR3 has 13 residues. V shed 0 bases and J 7 bases; nucleotides not matched to a gene: 2. CDR3 loop: CSVEETSGYTQYF. CDR3 bases: TGCAGCGTTGAAGAGACTAGCGGTTATACGCAGTATTTT.

This clonotype appeared many times. The chain carries TRBV2 and TRBJ2-7, with 10 bases matching TRBD2. The junction had 5 bases not matched to a gene; V was cut back by 6 bases and J by 3 bases. In germline, CDR1 is SNHLY, CDR2 FYNNEI. This CDR3 is built from 14 residues. In DNA, the CDR3 is TGTGCCAGCAGGTGGACTAGCGGAGACTACGAGCAGTACTTC. It codes for CASRWTSGDYEQYF. The whole variable domain, remainder taken from reference TRBV2 and TRBJ2-7, is EPEVTQTPSHQVTQMGQEVILRCVPISNHLYFYWYRQILGQKVEFLVSFYNNEISEKSEIFDDQFSVERPDGSNFTLKIRSTKLEDSAMYFCASRWTSGDYEQYFGPGTRLTVT.

The chain employs TRBV7-3 and TRBJ2-7; TRBD1 is a possible D gene (5 bases). Trimming removed 1 base at V and 3 bases at J, with 13 bases between. The CDR3 is 15 residues long. The germline gives CDR1 SGHTA, CDR2 FQGTGA. The CDR3 coding sequence is TGTGCCAGCAGCTTAATAGGGGTAGCCAGCTACGAGCAGTACTTC. Amino acid sequence: CASSLIGVASYEQYF.

V is TRBV10-3 and J is TRBJ1-5; TRBD1 is a possible D gene (6 bases). Germline values: CDR1 ENHRY, CDR2 SYGVKD. CDR3 size: 13 residues. Between the trimmed V and J ends, which lost 7 bases and 6 bases, there was a span of 13 bases. The CDR3 bases are TGTGCCATCAACAGGGTGGGCGGTCAGCCCCAGCATTTT. Translating gives CAINRVGGQPQHF.

The chain carries TRBV2 and TRBJ2-7, with D possibly TRBD2 on 5 matching bases. Trimming stripped 8 bases from V and 4 bases from J, with 21 bases between. CDR1 SNHLY and CDR2 FYNNEI come from the germline V gene. This CDR3 contains 15 residues. This CDR3 reads CASVNGGRFQYEQYF. The CDR3, as DNA: TGTGCCAGCGTGAACGGAGGCAGGTTTCAATACGAGCAGTACTTC.

This clonotype was observed many times. The chain links TRBV19 to TRBJ1-5; D remains ambiguous. V lost 8 bases to trimming and J lost 12 bases, with 14 bases between them. The CDR3 runs to 11 residues. Per the germline V gene, CDR1 is LNHDA and CDR2 is SQIVND (reference sequence). CDR3 DNA: TGTGCCAGTTCTACCAGTCTCCTCCAGCATTTT. Its translation is CASSTSLLQHF. Supplemented by reference TRBV19 and TRBJ1-5, the full variable domain reads DGGITQSPKYLFRKEGQNVTLSCEQNLNHDAMYWYRQDPGQGLRLIYYSQIVNDFQKGDIAEGYSVSREKKESFPLTVTSAQKNPTAFYLCASSTSLLQHFGDGTRLSIL.

With regard to this clonotype: At one end the junction does not follow the germline gene, possibly because of a read error. The DNA for the CDR3 is TGTACCACCAGGGGCAGGAACACCGGGGAGCTGTTTTTT. Translating it yields CTTRGRNTGELFF. This rearrangement joins TRBV24-1 to TRBJ2-2, with TRBD1 as a possible D gene (6 bases). From germline, CDR1 is KGHDR and CDR2 SFDVKD. This CDR3 comprises 13 residues.

This chain joins TRBV29-1 and TRBJ1-5, with 11 bases matching TRBD1. V shed 6 bases, J shed 11 bases, and the junction held 6 bases outside the gene matches. Germline V gives CDR1 SQVTM, CDR2 ANQGSEA. The CDR3 extends over 12 amino acids. The CDR3 sequence is CSVDRGRKTQHF. The CDR3, as DNA: TGCAGCGTGGACAGGGGGCGGAAGACCCAGCATTTT.

J is TRBJ1-4 and V is TRBV7-8; D is unresolved. V shed 4 bases and J shed 8 bases, with 14 bases lying between them. The CDR3 runs 14 residues. Germline V gene data show CDR1 as SGHVS and CDR2 as FQNEAQ. The CDR3 region is CASSSRRAGEKLFF. CDR3 in DNA: TGTGCCAGCAGCTCCAGACGGGCGGGGGAAAAACTGTTTTTT.

The genes are TRBV12-5 and TRBJ1-2; D call uncertain. The CDR3 runs to 10 residues. Trimming shortened V by 6 bases and J by 6 bases, and 5 bases separated the two germline ends. Germline V gene data show CDR1 as LGHNT and CDR2 as FRNRAP. The CDR3 protein is CASGRNGYTF. The CDR3, as DNA: TGTGCTAGTGGCCGAAATGGCTACACCTTC.

The chain links TRBV4-3 to TRBJ1-4; no clear D gene. V shed 1 base and J shed 4 bases, with 10 bases lying between them. The CDR3 length is 15 residues. The germline V gene encodes CDR1 LGHNA and CDR2 YSLEER. CDR3 loop: CASSQVSGSNEKLFF. The CDR3 DNA reads as TGCGCCAGCAGCCAAGTATCGGGGAGTAATGAAAAACTGTTTTTT.